This TCR beta chain came from a study of blood T cell repertoires in COVID-19. The germline CDR1 and CDR2 sequences are LNHDA and SQIVND (reference sequence). This CDR3 has 15 amino acids. The germline V and J ends were trimmed by 4 bases and 1 base, with 12 bases remaining between them. TCRdb's table, derived via immunoSEQ multiplex PCR, lists solely in-frame clones and lacks some. The sample holds 170,000 or so clones, roughly 85% seen once. The material sequenced was peripheral blood. This chain uses TRBV19 with TRBJ2-3; tentative D call: TRBD1 (5 bases). The TCR comes from a man aged 50 to 59 with active or convalescent COVID-19. CDR3 sequence (DNA): TGTGCCAGTAGTAAGAGGCAGGGCCGCACAGATACGCAGTATTTT. Translation: CASSKRQGRTDTQYF. Variable domain in full (rest from reference TRBV19 and TRBJ2-3): DGGITQSPKYLFRKEGQNVTLSCEQNLNHDAMYWYRQDPGQGLRLIYYSQIVNDFQKGDIAEGYSVSREKKESFPLTVTSAQKNPTAFYLCASSKRQGRTDTQYFGPGTRLTVL.